The text below deals with one TCR beta chain. The antigen is undetermined. This sample stems from a study of cytomegalovirus exposure and HLA in healthy donors. The PCR made use of 60 Vbeta and 13 Jbeta primers. The assay was immunoSEQ multiplex PCR, and TCRdb's table has in-frame clones only and misses some. The data contain 200,000 to 250,000 clones, more than 75% of them singletons. The V end was cut by 5 bases, the J end by 2 bases, with 13 bases between. The V gene's germline CDR1 is SEHNR and CDR2 FQNEAQ (reference sequence). This CDR3 has 15 residues. Study-wide points: Cytomegalovirus association was assigned to some 160 TCR beta chains.

The V gene is TRBV7-9, the J gene TRBJ1-5, with a weak D call TRBD1 (5 bases). The receptor was derived from a human donor in good health. Sequencing was carried out using PBMCs. The CDR3 loop reads CASSDVGGGNQPQHF. The CDR3 nucleotides are TGTGCCAGCAGCGACGTCGGGGGTGGCAATCAGCCCCAGCATTTT.